This T cell receptor (beta chain) was found in a study of T cells expressing NK-cell markers. TCRdb re-called the 5' RACE reads and gives one entry per CDR3 protein, without DNA. This repertoire includes some 440,000 distinct CDR3 sequences. CDR1 SGHRS and CDR2 YFSETQ come from the germline V gene. This CDR3 region has 16 residues. The material sequenced was blood T cells: a sorted CD56 or NKG2C T cell subset, CD4+ or CD8+ T cells, or bulk PBMC T cells (not recorded which). The TCR comes from a woman aged 45-59 years in good health. V is TRBV5-1 and J is TRBJ2-1; checking the TCRdb D call of TRBD2 is not possible without DNA. The CDR3 sequence is CASSLVGGQSYNEQFF.